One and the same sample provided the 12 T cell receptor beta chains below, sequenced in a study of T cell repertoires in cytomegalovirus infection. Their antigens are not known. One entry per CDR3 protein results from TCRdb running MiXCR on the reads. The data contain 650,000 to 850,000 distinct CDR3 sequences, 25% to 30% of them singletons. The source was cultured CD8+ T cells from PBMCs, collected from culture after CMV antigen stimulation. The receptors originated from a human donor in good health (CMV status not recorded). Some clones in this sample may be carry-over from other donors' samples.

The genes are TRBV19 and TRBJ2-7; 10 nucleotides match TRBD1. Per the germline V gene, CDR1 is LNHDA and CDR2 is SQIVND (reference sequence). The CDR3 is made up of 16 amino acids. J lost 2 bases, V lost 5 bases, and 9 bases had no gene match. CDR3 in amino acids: CASSHWTGGFTYEQYF. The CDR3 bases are TGTGCCAGTAGTCACTGGACAGGGGGGTTTACCTACGAGCAGTACTTC.

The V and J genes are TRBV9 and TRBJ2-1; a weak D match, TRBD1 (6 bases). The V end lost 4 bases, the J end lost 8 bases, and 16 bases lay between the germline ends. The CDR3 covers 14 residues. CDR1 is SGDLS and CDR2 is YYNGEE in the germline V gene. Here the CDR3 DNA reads TGTGCCAGCAGCCGGATTCAACAGGGTTATGAGCAGTTCTTC. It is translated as CASSRIQQGYEQFF.

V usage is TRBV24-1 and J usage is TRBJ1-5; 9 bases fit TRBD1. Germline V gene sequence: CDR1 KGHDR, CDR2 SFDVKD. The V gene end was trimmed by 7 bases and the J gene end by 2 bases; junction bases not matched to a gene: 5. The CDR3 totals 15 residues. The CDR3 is CATRPGQGGNQPQHF. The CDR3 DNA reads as TGTGCCACCAGACCGGGACAGGGTGGCAATCAGCCCCAGCATTTT.

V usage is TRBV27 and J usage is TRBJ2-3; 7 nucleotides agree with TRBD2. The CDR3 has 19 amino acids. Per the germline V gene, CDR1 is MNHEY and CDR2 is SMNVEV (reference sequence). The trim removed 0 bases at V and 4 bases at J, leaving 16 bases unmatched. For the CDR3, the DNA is TGTGCCAGCAGTTTATCTTTGGATGGTAGGGGACTACCATCAGATACGCAGTATTTT. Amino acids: CASSLSLDGRGLPSDTQYF.

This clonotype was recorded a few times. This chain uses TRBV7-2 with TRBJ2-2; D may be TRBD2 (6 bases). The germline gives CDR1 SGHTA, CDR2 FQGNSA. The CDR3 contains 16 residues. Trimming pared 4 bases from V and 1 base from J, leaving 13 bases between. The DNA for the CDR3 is TGTGCCAGCAGCTGGACGACTAGTGGGAACACCGGGGAGCTGTTTTTT. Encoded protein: CASSWTTSGNTGELFF. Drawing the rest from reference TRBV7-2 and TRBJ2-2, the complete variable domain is GAGVSQSPSNKVTEKGKDVELRCDPISGHTALYWYRQSLGQGLEFLIYFQGNSAPDKSGLPSDRFSAERTGGSVSTLTIQRTQQEDSAVYLCASSWTTSGNTGELFFGEGSRLTVL.

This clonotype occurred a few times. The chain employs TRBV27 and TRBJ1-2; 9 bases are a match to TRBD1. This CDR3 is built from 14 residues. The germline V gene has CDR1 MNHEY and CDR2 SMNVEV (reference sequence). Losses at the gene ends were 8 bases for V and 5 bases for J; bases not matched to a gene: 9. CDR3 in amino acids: CASGLIQGAYGYTF. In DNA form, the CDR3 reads TGTGCCAGCGGCCTTATACAGGGGGCGTATGGCTACACCTTC.

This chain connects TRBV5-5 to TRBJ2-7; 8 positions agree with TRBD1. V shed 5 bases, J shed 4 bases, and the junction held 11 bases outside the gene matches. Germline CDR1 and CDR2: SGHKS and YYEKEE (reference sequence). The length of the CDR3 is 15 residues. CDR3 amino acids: CASRSFQDREYEQYV. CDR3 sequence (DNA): TGTGCCAGCAGATCCTTCCAGGACAGGGAATACGAGCAGTACGTC.

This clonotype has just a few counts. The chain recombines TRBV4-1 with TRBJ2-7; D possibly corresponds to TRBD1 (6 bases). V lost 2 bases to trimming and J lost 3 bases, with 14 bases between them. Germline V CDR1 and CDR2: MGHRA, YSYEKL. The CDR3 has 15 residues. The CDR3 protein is CASSQMMRGGYEQYF. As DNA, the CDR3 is TGCGCCAGCAGCCAAATGATGAGAGGGGGCTACGAGCAGTACTTC.

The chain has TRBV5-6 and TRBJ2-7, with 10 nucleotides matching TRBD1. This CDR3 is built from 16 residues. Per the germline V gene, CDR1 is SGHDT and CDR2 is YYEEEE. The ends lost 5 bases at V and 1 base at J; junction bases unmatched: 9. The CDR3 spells CASRRQGAPGSYEQYF. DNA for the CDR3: TGTGCCAGCAGGCGACAGGGGGCCCCAGGGTCCTACGAGCAGTACTTC.

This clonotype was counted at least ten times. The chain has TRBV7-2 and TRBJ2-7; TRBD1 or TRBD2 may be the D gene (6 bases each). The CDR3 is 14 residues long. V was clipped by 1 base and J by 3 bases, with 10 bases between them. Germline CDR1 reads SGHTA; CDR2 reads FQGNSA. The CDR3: CASSLGGALYEQYV. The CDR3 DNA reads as TGTGCCAGCAGCTTAGGGGGGGCCCTCTACGAGCAGTACGTC.

The CDR3 region has the DNA TGTGCCAGTAGTATCCAGAAAGGCAGGGACACTGAAGCTTTCTTT. Its protein product is CASSIQKGRDTEAFF. This sequence joins TRBV19 and TRBJ1-1, with D tentatively TRBD1 (5 bases). Trimming took 3 bases from V and 3 from J, leaving 14 bases between them. This CDR3 spans 15 amino acids. Germline values: CDR1 LNHDA, CDR2 SQIVND (reference sequence).

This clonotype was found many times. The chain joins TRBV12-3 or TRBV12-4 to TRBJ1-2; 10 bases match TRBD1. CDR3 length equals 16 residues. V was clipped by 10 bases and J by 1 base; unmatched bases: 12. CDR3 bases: TGTGCCATCCAAGGGACAGGGGCCCCTTTTAACTATGGCTACACCTTC. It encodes CAIQGTGAPFNYGYTF.